The 9 T cell receptor beta chains below were found in one sample sequenced in a study of cytomegalovirus exposure and HLA in healthy donors. Use of 60 Vbeta and 13 Jbeta primers characterized the PCR. Sequencing used immunoSEQ multiplex PCR; TCRdb keeps in-frame clones, though not all of them. Among 120,000 to 150,000 clones listed, roughly three fifths were seen once. Sequencing input: PBMCs. Every receptor here comes from a male donor in good health and CMV-seronegative.

The V call is TRBV18, the J call TRBJ2-7; 12 bases line up with TRBD2. The CDR3 is 15 residues long. The V gene end was trimmed by 8 bases and the J gene end by 2 bases; junction bases not matched to a gene: 7. From germline, CDR1 is KGHSH and CDR2 LQKENI. The DNA of the CDR3 is TGTGCCAGCCAACTGACTAGCGGGGGTACCTACGAGCAGTACTTC. Translating it yields CASQLTSGGTYEQYF.

The CDR3 spells CASSLVSGFYGYTF. CDR3 sequence (DNA): TGTGCCAGCAGCTTGGTTTCTGGCTTCTATGGCTACACCTTC. The chain uses TRBV5-6 and TRBJ1-2; D is ambiguous. V was cut by 0 bases and J by 4 bases, with 10 bases left in between. Germline V CDR1 and CDR2: SGHDT, YYEEEE. The CDR3 covers 14 residues.

The chain recombines TRBV19 with TRBJ1-6; D uncertain. Trimming took 3 bases from V and 9 from J, leaving 12 bases between them. The CDR3 is 14 amino acids. Germline-derived CDR1 and CDR2 are LNHDA and SQIVND (reference sequence). This CDR3 reads CASSIPITPSPLHF. CDR3 sequence (DNA): TGTGCCAGTAGTATCCCGATCACTCCTTCACCCCTCCACTTT.

This clone was counted a few times. The chain is built from TRBV29-1 and TRBJ1-2, with 8 positions matching TRBD1. Germline V lookup: CDR1 SQVTM, CDR2 ANQGSEA. The CDR3 runs 14 residues. V dropped 4 bases and J dropped 8; count of bases not matched to a gene: 12. CDR3 in DNA: TGCAGCGTTGCAGGGGGCGGCCCCCTTAGGGGCTACACCTTC. Encoded protein: CSVAGGGPLRGYTF.

This clone turned up a few times. The chain employs TRBV28 and TRBJ1-2; tentative D call: TRBD1 (5 bases). The V end was cut by 5 bases, the J end by 7 bases, with 14 bases between. The CDR3 is made up of 13 amino acids. The germline CDR1 and CDR2 sequences are MDHEN and SYDVKM. The CDR3 sequence: CASSRRELGGYTF. The CDR3 region has the DNA TGTGCCAGCAGTCGCAGGGAACTGGGTGGCTACACCTTC.

The gene calls are TRBV18 and TRBJ2-7, with 8 bases matching TRBD1. The CDR3 is 13 residues long. V lost 5 bases and J lost 6; bases outside the gene matches: 6. The germline V gene has CDR1 KGHSH and CDR2 LQKENI. CDR3 DNA sequence: TGTGCCAGCTCATCCTCAGGGGGCAGCGAGCAGTACTTC. Translated, it gives CASSSSGGSEQYF.

The gene calls are TRBV7-9 and TRBJ1-3; possibly TRBD1 for D (6 bases). V was trimmed by 2 bases and J by 0 bases, leaving 11 bases between them. The CDR3 length is 16 residues. Germline assignment: CDR1 SEHNR and CDR2 FQNEAQ (reference sequence). The CDR3 DNA reads TGTGCCAGCAGCTTACAGGGGTCTGACTCTGGAAACACCATATATTTT. It encodes CASSLQGSDSGNTIYF.

The chain combines TRBV7-3 with TRBJ2-5; 9 bases are a match to TRBD2. The last part of the DNA fits TRBJ2-7 better; the J call may be wrong. The CDR3 sequence is 13 residues long. Germline V CDR1 and CDR2: SGHTA, FQGTGA. CDR3 bases: TGTGCCAGCAGCTTGAGCGGGGGGAGCGAGCAGTACTTC. Its protein product is CASSLSGGSEQYF.

This clone was detected once. The chain joins TRBV7-9 to TRBJ2-1; TRBD2 agrees at 12 bases. Germline CDR1 is SEHNR and CDR2 is FQNEAQ (reference sequence). The V segment lost 7 bases and the J segment 2 bases; nucleotides outside the gene matches: 6. The CDR3 sequence is 16 residues long. The CDR3 loop reads CASITSSGGAYNEQFF. In nucleotides, the CDR3 is TGTGCCAGCATCACATCTAGCGGGGGGGCCTACAATGAGCAGTTCTTC.